A selection of T cell receptor beta chains follows, all from one sample in a study of post-analysis software for immune sequencing data. TCRdb redid the calling of the PCR reads with MiXCR, one entry per CDR3 protein. The repertoire holds 350,000 to 450,000 distinct CDR3 sequences, with 39% as singletons. Sequences were obtained from blood. Receptors originate from a girl aged 2 to 9 with multiple sclerosis. The CDR3 runs from the conserved cysteine through the conserved F or W.

V	J	length	CDR3
TRBV29-1	TRBJ2-5	12	CSVVSGGLGQYF
TRBV27	TRBJ2-7	15	CASSERGRESYEQYF
TRBV29-1	TRBJ1-2	14	CSVIGLGINYGYTF
TRBV5-1	.	15	CASSLTTGGLYEQYF
TRBV25-1	TRBJ1-2	15	CASSVSQGRARGYTF
TRBV29-1	TRBJ1-1	12	CSVGLMNTEAFF
TRBV6-6	TRBJ2-3	17	CASSSTSGGYGTDTQYF
TRBV15	TRBJ1-5	14	CATSRDSTGPEKHF
TRBV20-1	TRBJ2-7	11	CSAMDRYEQYF
TRBV4-2	TRBJ2-7	14	CASSQREDAYEQYF
TRBV28	TRBJ1-2	12	CASSDRPYGYTF
TRBV28	TRBJ2-7	16	CATTGSYIMRSYEQYF
TRBV29-1	TRBJ1-1	13	CSVEDRAERRAFF
TRBV12-3/TRBV12-4	TRBJ2-7	13	CASSLRGSHEQYF
TRBV20-1	TRBJ1-6	17	CSAPTYGFDGINSPLHF
TRBV6-1	TRBJ2-1	17	CASSGSSGRRSYNEQFF
TRBV29-1	.	13	CSVGRRGGYEQYF
TRBV20-1	TRBJ2-7	15	CSARDRGTGDYEQYF
TRBV11-2	TRBJ1-4	15	CASSDPRQFNEKLFF
TRBV12-3/TRBV12-4	TRBJ2-7	14	CASRRRGEAYEQYF
TRBV29-1	TRBJ2-2	13	CSVVAGNTGELFF
TRBV9	TRBJ2-1	16	CASSARTSGGLDEQFF
TRBV7-9	TRBJ2-1	16	CASSPDRVSIHNEQFF
TRBV7-2	TRBJ1-5	14	CASSLVGRNQPQHF
TRBV7-2	TRBJ1-1	16	CASSLAVPRVGAEAFF
TRBV7-9	TRBJ2-7	15	CASSRDSWWLYEQYF
TRBV7-2	TRBJ2-7	12	CASNLDFYEQYF
TRBV9	TRBJ2-3	15	CASSVSGPSTDTQYF
TRBV30	TRBJ2-2	14	CAWKLEVDTGELFF
TRBV5-1	TRBJ2-4	16	CASSLDSLLAKNIQYF
TRBV20-1	TRBJ1-2	13	CGAEELRNYGYTF
TRBV10-3	TRBJ1-2	15	CAISRDQGANYGYTF
TRBV7-2	TRBJ2-1	15	CASSLDLRGYNEQFF
TRBV6-1	TRBJ1-5	16	CASRKTGGVSNQPQHF
TRBV5-6	TRBJ2-7	15	CASSFSGGRMYEQYF
TRBV29-1	TRBJ2-3	13	CSVVGLLTDTQYF
TRBV28	TRBJ2-5	16	CASSDLPSGGPETQYF
TRBV12-3/TRBV12-4	TRBJ2-1	12	CASSHTRYGQFF
TRBV7-9	TRBJ2-4	18	CASSLQGSTGVAKNIQYF
TRBV6-5	TRBJ1-1	15	CASSYLGGAGTEAFF
TRBV29-1	TRBJ2-1	13	CSVGAEHYNEQFF
TRBV7-2	TRBJ1-1	14	CAGSPRTGNTEAFF
TRBV15	TRBJ1-5	13	CATSREEGQPQHF
TRBV4-1	TRBJ2-7	13	CASSQAVSYEQYF
TRBV6-6	TRBJ1-2	15	CASSYAYGASYGYTF
TRBV29-1	TRBJ2-4	17	CSARTSGRWETKNIQYF
TRBV9	TRBJ2-1	16	CASSVAQFETSHKQFF
TRBV5-1	TRBJ2-7	14	CASSLEFTTYEQYF
TRBV7-9	TRBJ1-1	15	CASSATDVMNTEAFF
TRBV6-2/TRBV6-3	TRBJ2-1	11	CASSCWYEQFF
TRBV24-1	TRBJ2-5	16	CATSDTDRGRQETQYF
TRBV20-1	TRBJ1-2	12	CSAAGVGYGYTF
TRBV9	TRBJ2-1	15	CASSVGGTSYPEQFF
TRBV7-9	TRBJ2-7	18	CASSLSVKRGGPSYEQYF
TRBV12-3/TRBV12-4	TRBJ1-2	15	CASSSPDRANYGYTF
TRBV28	TRBJ2-7	14	CAARALLEGYEQYF
TRBV5-1	TRBJ2-7	15	CASSSYPGQQFGQYF
TRBV28	TRBJ1-2	14	CASSPRGWRYGYTF
TRBV3-1	TRBJ2-1	20	CASSQERGLAGHHSYNEQFF